This TCR beta chain emerged from a study of blood T cells in healthy people across ages. Across the whole study: T cells yielded about one barcoded beta molecule per two cells through template switching.

For the second PCR, which ran for roughly 7 to 11 cycles, a sample-barcoded 5' primer and a J-beta primer mix were used. TCRdb reprocessed the 5' RACE reads via MiXCR and lists one record per CDR3 protein. The data hold 870,000 or so distinct CDR3 sequences, with more than 25% observed a single time. Comments on this clonotype: This may stem from a read error, because a much larger clone lies one nucleotide away.

This CDR3 has 14 amino acids. Germline assignment: CDR1 LGHNA and CDR2 YSLEER. The V segment lost 3 bases and the J segment 4 bases; nucleotides outside the gene matches: 4. The source is a woman older than 75 in good health. The chain joins TRBV4-3 to TRBJ1-2; 8 bases line up with TRBD1. Input material: blood. The CDR3 region has the DNA TGCGCCAGCAGCCAGGGACAGGCTATCTATGGCTACACCTTC. This encodes CASSQGQAIYGYTF.